This T cell receptor beta chain originates from a study of early T cells in non-severe SARS-CoV-2 infection. V lost 8 bases to trimming and J lost 8 bases; unmatched junction nucleotides: 14. The CDR3 contains 15 residues. Germline lookup yields CDR1 MNHNY and CDR2 SVGAGI (reference sequence). TCRdb recomputed calls from the 5' RACE reads with MiXCR, one row per CDR3 protein. Seen here are approximately 97,000 distinct CDR3 sequences, about 11% observed once, and the top ten hold around 4.7%. The study's findings and limits: Lookups in VDJdb leaned toward anti-spike CD8 responses and missed private and CD4 specificities.

This clonotype has a count of ten or more. Its target is not known. The origin of this receptor is an adult who was a healthcare worker with PCR-confirmed SARS-CoV-2 infection or an uninfected control (not recorded which). The V call is TRBV6-6, the J call TRBJ2-1, with 8 bases fitting TRBD1. The sequencing here drew on whole blood, taken at baseline. This chain's CDR3 is CASGNPGQGGDEQFF. CDR3 DNA sequence: TGTGCCAGCGGGAATCCCGGACAGGGTGGTGATGAGCAGTTCTTC.